This paragraph reports one TCR beta chain. What it binds is unknown. The source of the sample is a study of cytotoxic CD8 clonotypes in ibrutinib-treated CLL. Study overall: The patients, about a dozen relapsed/refractory and 15 treatment-naive, included about 17 who were IGHV unmutated. Samples had a mean of roughly 280,000 productive templates and approximately 90,000 productive rearrangements. General observations from the study: Among the clonotypes, public ones were uncommon and contracted or held stable on treatment.

Germline assignment: CDR1 SNHLY and CDR2 FYNNEI. Trimming cost V 4 bases and J 0 bases; bases outside gene matches: 5. The CDR3 has 15 amino acids. Clones were sequenced by immunoSEQ multiplex PCR, and TCRdb holds only the in-frame ones, with some missing. Among roughly 250,000 clones, 70% were seen once, and the ten largest hold approximately 15%. The gene calls are TRBV2 and TRBJ2-5; 7 bases are a match to TRBD2. This clonotype was obtained from a human donor with chronic lymphocytic leukemia. Source: PBMCs, taken after 24 months of ibrutinib treatment. CDR3 DNA sequence: TGTGCCAGCAGTGGAAATAGCGGGTACCAAGAGACCCAGTACTTC. Translating gives CASSGNSGYQETQYF.